This TCR beta chain came from a study of PD-1 blockade in classical Hodgkin lymphoma. Study-wide findings and caveats: Underlying causes for the observed repertoire differences were not defined, possibly disease activity or prior therapy. Initiation of nivolumab under 1 year after ASCT led to exclusion of patients. A significant rise in TCR diversity was seen by C4D1 for CD4+ cells but not for CD8+ cells. Partial responders and progressors had significantly lower baseline TCR diversity.

Clones were read by immunoSEQ multiplex PCR, and TCRdb kept only the in-frame ones, dropping some. The repertoire holds over 50,000 clones, over 70% seen once, with approximately 15% in the top ten. This clone was counted once. No antigen is known for it. Germline CDR1 reads SGHAT; CDR2 reads FQNNGV. Trimming removed 1 base at V and 0 bases at J, with 13 bases between. The CDR3 has 18 amino acids. Each patient experienced a relapse that followed autologous stem cell transplantation, and brentuximab vedotin exposure varied. This material consisted of peripheral blood mononuclear cells (PBMCs), taken at baseline. The chain recombines TRBV11-2 with TRBJ2-6; possibly TRBD1 for D (6 bases). This receptor was taken from a human donor with classical Hodgkin lymphoma. The CDR3 region is CASSLGTVRSSGANVLTF. The CDR3 DNA is TGTGCCAGCAGCTTAGGGACAGTCAGAAGCTCTGGGGCCAACGTCCTGACTTTC.